The following is a T cell receptor (beta chain) sequence with its context. Time point here: proximal margin of the surgical specimen (macroscopically non-inflamed). This record comes from a study of T cell repertoires in ileal Crohn's disease. Clones were sequenced by immunoSEQ multiplex PCR, and TCRdb holds only the in-frame ones, with some missing. The sample yields thousands of clones, 72% seen once. The sequenced sample was ileal tissue. The receptor's source is an adult with Crohn's disease.

The CDR3 loop is CASSLNGVPYGYTF. DNA of the CDR3: TGTGCCAGCAGCTTGAATGGCGTCCCCTATGGCTACACCTTC. The J gene is TRBJ1-2, the V gene TRBV5-6; D uncertain. Germline CDR1 is SGHDT and CDR2 is YYEEEE. The CDR3 contains 14 residues. The V end was cut by 1 base, the J end by 4 bases, with 11 bases between.